These 30 T cell receptor beta chains were sequenced from one sample in a study of Ad26.COV2.S vaccination and SARS-CoV-2 variants. Treatment in this sample: around 19 received Ad26.COV2.S at low or high dose, single or two shots; about 5 received placebo; per-sample allocation not given. After the first vaccine or placebo injection, samples were drawn on day 63. Produced via immunoSEQ multiplex PCR; TCRdb's table is partial and in-frame only. The sample lists 250,000 or so clones; roughly nine tenths were seen once. The material was peripheral blood, obtained in a trial of Ad26.COV2.S vaccine versus placebo. The source is a person aged 18 to 59 who received the Ad26.COV2.S COVID-19 vaccine or a placebo.

J is TRBJ1-1 and V is TRBV9, with D possibly TRBD1 on 6 matching bases. CDR1 and CDR2 (germline): SGDLS, YYNGEE. The V end was cut by 0 bases, the J end by 6 bases, with 9 bases between. The CDR3 sequence is 13 residues long. CDR3 DNA sequence: TGTGCCAGCAGCGTAGGGCAGGGGCCTGAAGCTTTCTTT. This codes for CASSVGQGPEAFF.

The rearrangement uses TRBV6-4 and TRBJ2-5; 7 bases are shared with TRBD2. Germline V CDR1 and CDR2: MRHNA, SNTAGT. The CDR3 spans 13 residues. The trim removed 5 bases at V and 3 bases at J, leaving 3 bases unmatched. The CDR3 is CASSLTSEETQYF. The CDR3 region has the DNA TGTGCCAGCAGTCTTACTAGCGAAGAGACCCAGTACTTC.

The chain combines TRBV19 with TRBJ1-4, with a possible D match to TRBD1 (5 bases). The germline V gene encodes CDR1 LNHDA and CDR2 SQIVND (reference sequence). CDR3 length: 13 amino acids. V shed 5 bases and J shed 8 bases, with 12 bases lying between them. CDR3 DNA sequence: TGTGCCAGTAGTCGAGAGGGGAAAGAAAAACTGTTTTTT. It yields the protein CASSREGKEKLFF.

The V call is TRBV2, the J call TRBJ2-7; D is perhaps TRBD1 (5 bases). With 4 bases removed from V and 4 bases from J, the gap between germline ends came to 8 bases. CDR1 SNHLY and CDR2 FYNNEI come from the germline V gene. The CDR3 extends over 12 amino acids. CDR3 DNA sequence: TGTGCCAGCAGTGGGACAAAGTACGAGCAGTACTTC. It translates to CASSGTKYEQYF.

Only one count was recorded for this clone. The CDR3 sequence is CASSLGTGKIYNEQFF. For the CDR3, the DNA is TGTGCCAGCAGCTTAGGGACAGGGAAAATCTACAATGAGCAGTTCTTC. V is TRBV11-1 and J is TRBJ2-1, with 8 bases identical to TRBD1. The germline V gene encodes CDR1 SGHAT and CDR2 FQDESV (reference sequence). The CDR3 runs 16 residues. Germline trimming cut 1 base from V and 3 bases from J; bases unmatched to any gene: 5.

The chain employs TRBV18 and TRBJ2-3, with 7 bases lining up with TRBD2. The CDR3 covers 17 residues. J lost 0 bases, V lost 0 bases, and 6 bases had no gene match. Germline lookup yields CDR1 KGHSH and CDR2 LQKENI. In DNA form, the CDR3 reads TGTGCCAGCTCACCACCGCGTGCGGGAGCTAGCACAGATACGCAGTATTTT. This sequence encodes CASSPPRAGASTDTQYF.

The J gene is TRBJ1-2, the V gene TRBV11-1; D remains ambiguous. V lost 0 bases and J lost 6, with 8 bases in between. The CDR3 contains 13 residues. Per germline, CDR1 SGHAT and CDR2 FQDESV (reference sequence). Here the CDR3 reads CASSLAGSDGYTF. CDR3 DNA sequence: TGTGCCAGCAGCTTAGCGGGCAGTGATGGCTACACCTTC. The variable domain in full, completed from reference TRBV11-1 and TRBJ1-2, reads EAEVAQSPRYKITEKSQAVAFWCDPISGHATLYWYRQILGQGPELLVQFQDESVVDDSQLPKDRFSAERLKGVDSTLKIQPAELGDSAMYLCASSLAGSDGYTFGSGTRLTVV.

Here the CDR3 reads CASSRDRDMGEAFF. In nucleotides, the CDR3 is TGCGCCAGCAGCCGGGACAGGGATATGGGTGAAGCTTTCTTT. The chain is built from TRBV5-1 and TRBJ1-1, with 9 bases fitting TRBD1. The CDR3 is 14 amino acids. V shed 4 bases and J 7 bases; nucleotides not matched to a gene: 8. Germline lookup yields CDR1 SGHRS and CDR2 YFSETQ.

CDR3 nucleotides: TGTGCCAGCAGTGATACAGGGGTTGAAACTGAAGCTTTCTTT. This gives the protein CASSDTGVETEAFF. This chain joins TRBV6-2 or TRBV6-3 and TRBJ1-1, with 7 bases aligning to TRBD1. Germline CDR1 reads MNHEY; CDR2 reads SVGEGT. The CDR3 is made up of 14 amino acids. V trimming: 5 bases; J trimming: 5 bases; junction bases outside the gene matches: 8.

The CDR3, as DNA: TGTGCCAGCAGTTACGTAGAGAACACTGAAGCTTTCTTT. It translates to CASSYVENTEAFF. This chain connects TRBV6-2 or TRBV6-3 to TRBJ1-1; D gene uncertain. V shed 2 bases and J shed 1 base, with 5 bases lying between them. Germline lookup yields CDR1 MNHEY and CDR2 SVGEGT. The CDR3 runs to 13 residues.

The chain recombines TRBV10-1 with TRBJ1-5; D gene ambiguous. V lost 6 bases to trimming and J lost 1 base, with 13 bases between them. Germline lookup yields CDR1 WNHNN and CDR2 SYGVQD (reference sequence). The CDR3 covers 15 residues. The CDR3 sequence is CASRDILWSNQPQHF. The CDR3 nucleotides are TGCGCCAGCAGGGATATCCTTTGGAGCAATCAGCCCCAGCATTTT.

The count of this clone is one. This chain links TRBV7-3 with TRBJ2-3; D is unclear. The CDR3 covers 16 residues. Per germline, CDR1 SGHTA and CDR2 FQGTGA. V lost 5 bases to trimming and J lost 1 base, with 16 bases between them. CDR3 in amino acids: CASSAQSSMGTDTQYF. The CDR3, as DNA: TGTGCCAGCAGCGCCCAAAGTAGCATGGGCACAGATACGCAGTATTTT.

The genes are TRBV18 and TRBJ1-2, with D possibly TRBD1 on 6 matching bases. The CDR3 consists of 18 residues. The V gene's germline CDR1 is KGHSH and CDR2 LQKENI. The ends were cut back, 3 bases at V and 2 bases at J, with 22 bases in the middle. The CDR3 here is CASSPLGQQNPTNYGYTF. DNA of the CDR3: TGTGCCAGCTCACCTTTAGGACAGCAGAACCCAACAAACTATGGCTACACCTTC.

The V gene is TRBV5-1, the J gene TRBJ1-2; D not certain. The germline gives CDR1 SGHRS, CDR2 YFSETQ. V shed 0 bases and J shed 3 bases, with 6 bases lying between them. The length of the CDR3 is 13 residues. The CDR3 nucleotides read TGCGCCAGCAGCTTGGACCCCTACTATGGCTACACCTTC. Translating it yields CASSLDPYYGYTF.

Only one count was recorded for this clone. V is TRBV5-1 and J is TRBJ1-1, with D perhaps matching TRBD1 (5 bases). Between the trimmed V and J ends, which lost 0 bases and 4 bases, there was a span of 10 bases. The germline V gene has CDR1 SGHRS and CDR2 YFSETQ. This CDR3 has 14 residues. CDR3 DNA sequence: TGCGCCAGCAGCTTGGACGGGAGGGGCACTGAAGCTTTCTTT. Translated: CASSLDGRGTEAFF.

This clone was picked up one time. V gene TRBV7-9 combines with J gene TRBJ2-1; D is undetermined. This CDR3 has 12 residues. V lost 0 bases and J lost 9, with 6 bases in between. Per germline, CDR1 SEHNR and CDR2 FQNEAQ (reference sequence). Written as DNA, the CDR3 is TGTGCCAGCAGCTTAGCTACAAGTGAGCAGTTCTTC. This gives the protein CASSLATSEQFF.

The V and J genes are TRBV6-5 and TRBJ1-1, with D perhaps TRBD1 (5 bases). This CDR3 contains 14 residues. Between the trimmed V and J ends, which lost 3 bases and 6 bases, there was a span of 14 bases. Germline assignment: CDR1 MNHEY and CDR2 SVGAGI. The CDR3, as DNA: TGTGCCAGCAGTTATCAGCAGGGTGGGGCTGAAGCTTTCTTT. Translated: CASSYQQGGAEAFF.

The rearrangement uses TRBV4-3 and TRBJ2-7, with no clear D. The CDR3 has 17 amino acids. V lost 1 base to trimming and J lost 0 bases, with 16 bases between them. CDR1 is LGHNA, CDR2 YSLEER, per germline. The CDR3 is CASSQAFLGRSSYEQYV. In nucleotides, the CDR3 is TGCGCCAGCAGCCAAGCCTTTTTAGGACGGAGCTCCTACGAGCAGTACGTC.

The chain has TRBV29-1 and TRBJ2-1; 10 bases line up with TRBD1. With V trimmed by 6 bases and J by 7 bases, 3 bases remained unmatched. The germline V gene has CDR1 SQVTM and CDR2 ANQGSEA. This CDR3 comprises 12 residues. CDR3 sequence (DNA): TGCAGCGTGGGACAGGGGTGGAATGAGCAGTTCTTC. This codes for CSVGQGWNEQFF.

DNA of the CDR3: TGTGCCAGCAGCCCAAGGTCGGTAGCGGGAGGCACAGATACGCAGTATTTT. It specifies CASSPRSVAGGTDTQYF. This rearrangement joins TRBV4-2 to TRBJ2-3; 9 nucleotides line up with TRBD2. V shed 4 bases, J shed 1 base, and the junction held 9 bases outside the gene matches. The CDR3 has 17 amino acids. The germline CDR1 and CDR2 sequences are LGHNA and YNFKEQ.

This clone was counted between two and nine times. The chain links TRBV7-3 to TRBJ1-2, with D maybe TRBD1 (6 bases). The V and J ends lost 5 bases and 4 bases respectively, with 14 bases between them. Germline values: CDR1 SGHTA, CDR2 FQGTGA. This CDR3 contains 14 residues. The CDR3 nucleotides are TGTGCCAGCAGCCCGACAGGCTCTCGCTATGGCTACACCTTC. This sequence encodes CASSPTGSRYGYTF.

This chain joins TRBV10-2 and TRBJ1-2; 7 bases are a match to TRBD1. This CDR3 has 12 residues. CDR1 is WSHSY and CDR2 is SAAADI in the germline V gene. J gave up 4 bases and V 8 bases, and 4 bases lay outside the gene matches. The CDR3 is CASGGQFYGYTF. CDR3 nucleotide sequence: TGCGCCAGCGGGGGACAGTTCTATGGCTACACCTTC.

CDR3 nucleotides: TGTGCCAGCAGCCAAGATAAGGGGTCCTGGGGCGATGAGCAGTTCTTC. This codes for CASSQDKGSWGDEQFF. The V gene is TRBV14, the J gene TRBJ2-1; tentatively, D is TRBD1 (5 bases). V was clipped by 0 bases and J by 8 bases, with 17 bases between them. CDR1 and CDR2 (germline): SGHDN, FVKESK. This CDR3 spans 16 amino acids. Based on the CDR3 plus reference TRBV14 and TRBJ2-1, the full variable domain is EAGVTQFPSHSVIEKGQTVTLRCDPISGHDNLYWYRRVMGKEIKFLLHFVKESKQDESGMPNNRFLAERTGGTYSTLKVQPAELEDSGVYFCASSQDKGSWGDEQFFGPGTRLTVL.

This chain links TRBV5-5 with TRBJ1-2; D is unclear. This CDR3 spans 13 amino acids. Germline CDR1 is SGHKS and CDR2 is YYEKEE (reference sequence). V was clipped by 4 bases and J by 4 bases, with 11 bases between them. CDR3 nucleotides: TGTGCCAGCAGCAGCGACGGCACCTATGGCTACACCTTC. This translates into CASSSDGTYGYTF.

This CDR3 is CASSSNRPEQYV. In DNA, the CDR3 is TGTGCCAGCAGTTCTAATCGGCCCGAGCAGTACGTC. The chain joins TRBV28 to TRBJ2-7; D is unresolved. From germline, CDR1 is MDHEN and CDR2 SYDVKM. With 4 bases removed from V and 6 bases from J, the gap between germline ends came to 10 bases. This CDR3 contains 12 residues.

The chain recombines TRBV7-2 with TRBJ2-3; TRBD2 might be the D (6 bases). Trimming took 3 bases from V and 5 from J, leaving 18 bases between them. The CDR3 is made up of 16 amino acids. CDR1 and CDR2 (germline): SGHTA, FQGNSA. CDR3 in amino acids: CASSFTDLAPKDTQYF. CDR3 sequence (DNA): TGTGCCAGCAGCTTTACCGACCTAGCGCCCAAAGATACGCAGTATTTT.

The chain couples TRBV30 to TRBJ1-6, with D uncertain. Germline-derived CDR1 and CDR2 are GTSNPN and SVGIG (reference sequence). Trimming took 3 bases from V and 0 from J, leaving 9 bases between them. The CDR3 has 15 amino acids. For the CDR3, the DNA is TGTGCCTGGAGAACTTCGAGCTCCTATAATTCACCCCTCCACTTT. Amino acid sequence: CAWRTSSSYNSPLHF.

This CDR3 is CASVQGAAGELFF. The CDR3, as DNA: TGTGCCAGCGTACAGGGGGCGGCCGGGGAGCTGTTTTTT. The chain combines TRBV12-3 or TRBV12-4 with TRBJ2-2; 9 bases align to TRBD1. The J segment lost 6 bases and the V segment lost 8 bases, leaving 4 bases of the junction unmatched. The CDR3 runs 13 residues.

This clone has a single count. The chain is built from TRBV6-1 and TRBJ2-6, with D uncertain. Germline V gene sequence: CDR1 MNHNS, CDR2 SASEGT. The V end lost 4 bases, the J end lost 0 bases, and 16 bases lay between the germline ends. The CDR3 sequence is 18 residues long. The CDR3, as DNA: TGTGCCAGCAGTGCCCCACGACCACACTCCTCTGGGGCCAACGTCCTGACTTTC. Translated: CASSAPRPHSSGANVLTF.

The chain carries TRBV9 and TRBJ2-1; 7 bases are a match to TRBD1. The J segment lost 5 bases and the V segment lost 6 bases, leaving 5 bases of the junction unmatched. This CDR3 contains 13 residues. Germline CDR1 SGDLS, CDR2 YYNGEE. The DNA for the CDR3 is TGTGCCAGCACACGAGGGGGCAACAATGAGCAGTTCTTC. It translates to CASTRGGNNEQFF.